Listed below are T cell receptor beta chains from one sample, sequenced in a study of lymphopenia after photon versus proton radiotherapy. Clones were read by immunoSEQ multiplex PCR, and TCRdb kept only the in-frame ones, dropping some. The table records fewer than 40,000 clones, 94% of them present only once. Specimen: peripheral blood, collected from a patient treated with photon-based radiotherapy. These receptor sequences come from a woman between 45 and 60 years old with cholangiocarcinoma. The CDR3 runs from the conserved cysteine through the conserved F or W. The D gene is left open where the match is weak. Some rows mark clone size as missing; the rest say once, few, many or name a class of expanded clone.

-	-	TRBJ2-3	TRBV5-1	TGCGCCAGCAGCCTGCAACGCACAGATACGCAGTATTTT	CASSLQRTDTQYF
-	-	TRBJ1-2	TRBV28	TGTGCCGGCCAGTCTGGGCAGAACTATGGCTACACCTTC	CAGQSGQNYGYTF
-	-	TRBJ1-6	TRBV28	TGTGCCAGCAGTTTCCCGAGACCCGTAGATTCACCCCTCCACTTT	CASSFPRPVDSPLHF
-	-	TRBJ1-1	TRBV6-1	TGTGCCAGCAGTGTGGACGTGAACACTGAAGCTTTCTTT	CASSVDVNTEAFF
once	-	TRBJ2-6	TRBV19	TGTGCCAGTAGTACGAGCGGGGCCAACGTCCTGACTTTC	CASSTSGANVLTF
-	TRBD1	TRBJ1-2	TRBV19	TGTGCCAGTAGTAACGCCGACAGGGCTGTTAACTATGGCTACACCTTC	CASSNADRAVNYGYTF
-	-	TRBJ2-5	TRBV7-2	TGTGCCAGCAGCTTAGGGGCGGTAGGGGTTGGAGAGACCCAGTACTTC	CASSLGAVGVGETQYF
-	-	TRBJ2-3	TRBV10-1	TGCGCCAGCATCCTGAGGGATACGCAGTATTTT	CASILRDTQYF
-	-	TRBJ2-3	TRBV7-2	TGTGCCAGCAGCTTAAACCCGTTTGGGGATACGCAGTATTTT	CASSLNPFGDTQYF
-	-	TRBJ1-1	TRBV27	TGTGCCAGCAGTTTAACGGCTGGGCTCGGGGACACTGAAGCTTTCTTT	CASSLTAGLGDTEAFF
-	-	TRBJ1-1	TRBV7-2	TGTGCCAGCAGCTTAGAATACAGGCAGAACACTGAAGCTTTCTTT	CASSLEYRQNTEAFF
-	-	TRBJ2-7	TRBV6-5	TGTGCCAGCAGTTACTCGTATCGGTTTTCGGGGGAGCAGTACTTC	CASSYSYRFSGEQYF
once	-	TRBJ1-5	TRBV19	TGTGCCAGTAGTATACAGGGCCCCCTCGGGGGGCCCCAGCATTTT	CASSIQGPLGGPQHF
-	-	TRBJ2-1	TRBV11-2	TGTGCCAGCAGCCGGGGGGCCCTTTACAATGAGCAGTTCTTC	CASSRGALYNEQFF
few	-	TRBJ1-1	TRBV4-3	TGCGCCAGCAGCCAAGGGGGCCCGGGGCAACCGAACACTGAAGCTTTCTTT	CASSQGGPGQPNTEAFF
-	-	TRBJ2-7	TRBV20-1	TGCAGTGCTACTACAGGCTACGAGCAGTACTTC	CSATTGYEQYF
-	-	TRBJ2-6	TRBV4-3	TGCGCCAGCAGCAACGCCGTAGGGGGTTTCTCTGGGGCCAACGTCCTGACTTTC	CASSNAVGGFSGANVLTF